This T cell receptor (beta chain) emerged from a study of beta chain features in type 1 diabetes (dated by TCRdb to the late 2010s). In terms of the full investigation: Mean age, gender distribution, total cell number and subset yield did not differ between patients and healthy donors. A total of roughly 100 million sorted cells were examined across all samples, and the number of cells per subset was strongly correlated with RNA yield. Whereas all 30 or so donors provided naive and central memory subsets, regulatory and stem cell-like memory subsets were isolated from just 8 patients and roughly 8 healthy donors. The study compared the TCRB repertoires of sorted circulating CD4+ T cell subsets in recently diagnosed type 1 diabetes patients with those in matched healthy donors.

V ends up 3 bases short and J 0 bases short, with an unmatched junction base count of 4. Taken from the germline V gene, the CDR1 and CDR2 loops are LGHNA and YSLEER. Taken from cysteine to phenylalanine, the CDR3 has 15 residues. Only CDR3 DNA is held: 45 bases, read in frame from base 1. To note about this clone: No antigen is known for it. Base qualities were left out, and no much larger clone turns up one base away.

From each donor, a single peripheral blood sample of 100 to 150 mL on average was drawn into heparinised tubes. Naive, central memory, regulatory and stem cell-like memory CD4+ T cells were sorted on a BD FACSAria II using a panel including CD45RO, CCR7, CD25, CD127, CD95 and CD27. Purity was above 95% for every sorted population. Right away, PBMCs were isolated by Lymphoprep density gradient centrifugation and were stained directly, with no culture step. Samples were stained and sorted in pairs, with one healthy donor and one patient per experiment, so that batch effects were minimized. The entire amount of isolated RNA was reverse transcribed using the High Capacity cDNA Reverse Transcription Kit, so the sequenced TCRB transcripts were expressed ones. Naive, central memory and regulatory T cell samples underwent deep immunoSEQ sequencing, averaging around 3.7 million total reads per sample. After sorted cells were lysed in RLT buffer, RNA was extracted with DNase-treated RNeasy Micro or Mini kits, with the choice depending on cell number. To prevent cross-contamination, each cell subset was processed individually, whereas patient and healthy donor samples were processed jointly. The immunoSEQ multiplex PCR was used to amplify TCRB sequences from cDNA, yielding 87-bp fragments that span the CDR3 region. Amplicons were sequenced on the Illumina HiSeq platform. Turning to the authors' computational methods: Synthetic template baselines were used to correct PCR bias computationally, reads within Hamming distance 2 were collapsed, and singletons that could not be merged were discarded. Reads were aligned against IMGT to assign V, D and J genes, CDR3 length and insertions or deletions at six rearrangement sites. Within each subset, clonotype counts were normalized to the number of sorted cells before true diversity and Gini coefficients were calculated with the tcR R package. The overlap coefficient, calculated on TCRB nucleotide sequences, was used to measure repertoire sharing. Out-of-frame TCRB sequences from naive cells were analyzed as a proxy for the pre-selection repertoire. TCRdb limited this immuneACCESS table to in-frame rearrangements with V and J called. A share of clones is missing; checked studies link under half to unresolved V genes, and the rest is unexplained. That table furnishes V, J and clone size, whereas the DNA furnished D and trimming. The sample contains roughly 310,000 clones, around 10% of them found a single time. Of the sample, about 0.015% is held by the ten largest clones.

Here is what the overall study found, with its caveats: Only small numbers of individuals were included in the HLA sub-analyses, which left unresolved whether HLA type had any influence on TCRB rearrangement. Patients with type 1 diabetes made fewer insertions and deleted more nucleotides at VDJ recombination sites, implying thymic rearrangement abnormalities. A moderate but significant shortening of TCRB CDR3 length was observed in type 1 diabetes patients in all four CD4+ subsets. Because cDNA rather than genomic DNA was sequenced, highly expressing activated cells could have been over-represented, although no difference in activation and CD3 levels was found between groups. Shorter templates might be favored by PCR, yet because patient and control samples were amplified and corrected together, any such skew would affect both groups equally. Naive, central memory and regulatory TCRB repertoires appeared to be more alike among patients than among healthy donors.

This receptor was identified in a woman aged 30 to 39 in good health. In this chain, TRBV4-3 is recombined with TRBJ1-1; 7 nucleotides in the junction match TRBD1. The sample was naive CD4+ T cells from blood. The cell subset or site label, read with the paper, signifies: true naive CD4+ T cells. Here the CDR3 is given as CASSHSRGVNTEAFF. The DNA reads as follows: TGCGCCAGCAGCCATAGCAGGGGGGTGAACACTGAAGCTTTCTTT.